The rows below give T cell receptor beta chains drawn from one sample of a study of T cells in Graves' hyperthyroidism and ophthalmopathy. TCRdb recomputed calls from the multiplex PCR reads with MiXCR, one row per CDR3 protein. The data hold 360,000 or so distinct CDR3 sequences, with approximately 14% observed a single time. The material sequenced was blood. These receptors were taken from an older woman with Graves' ophthalmopathy. Each CDR3 is given with its conserved first and last residue. Fields, in order: V gene, J gene, clone size, D gene, CDR3 protein, CDR3 DNA. The D gene is left open where the match is weak. The size field is filled for only some rows; it gives once, few, many or a size class.

>TRBV10-1|TRBJ2-5|few|.
CASSRSREETQYF
TGCGCCAGCAGTAGGTCCAGGGAAGAGACCCAGTACTTC
>TRBV4-1|TRBJ2-7|.|TRBD1
CASSQEWGQPYEQYF
TGCGCCAGCAGCCAAGAATGGGGACAGCCCTACGAGCAGTACTTC
>TRBV5-6|TRBJ2-7|many|.
CASSFETDATERYEQYF
TGTGCCAGCAGCTTCGAAACAGACGCGACAGAACGCTACGAGCAGTACTTC
>TRBV7-2|TRBJ2-3|many|TRBD2
CASSSAGVTGDTQYF
TGTGCCAGCAGCTCAGCGGGAGTCACCGGAGATACGCAGTATTTT
>TRBV10-3|TRBJ2-4|few|TRBD1
CAISQPGQGPQRAKNIQYF
TGTGCCATCAGCCAACCGGGACAGGGGCCTCAAAGAGCCAAAAACATTCAGTACTTC
>TRBV28|TRBJ2-5|many|.
CASSYYGGTGTRETQYF
TGTGCCAGCAGTTACTACGGAGGGACCGGGACTCGAGAGACCCAGTACTTC
>TRBV5-4|TRBJ2-7|.|TRBD2
CASSLDSGSVLDEQYF
TGTGCCAGCAGCTTGGACAGCGGGAGTGTATTGGACGAGCAGTACTTC
>TRBV2|TRBJ2-1|few|TRBD1
CASSPGTGTYNGQFF
TGTGCCAGCAGCCCCGGGACAGGGACCTACAATGGGCAGTTCTTC
>TRBV20-1|TRBJ2-1|many|TRBD2
CSASGLAGFNEQFF
TGCAGTGCTAGTGGGCTAGCGGGATTCAATGAGCAGTTCTTC
>TRBV27|TRBJ2-7|few|TRBD2
CASSAQSGSNYEQYF
TGTGCCAGCAGTGCCCAAAGCGGGAGCAACTACGAGCAGTACTTC
>TRBV29-1|TRBJ1-1|.|.
CSVERLGTDFF
TGCAGCGTTGAAAGGCTGGGAACGGATTTCTTT
>TRBV20-1|TRBJ1-4|few|.
CSARVGFGNEKLFF
TGCAGTGCTAGAGTGGGGTTTGGTAATGAAAAACTGTTTTTT
>TRBV28|TRBJ2-5|many|TRBD2
CASNGRGSGRSETQYF
TGTGCCAGCAACGGAAGGGGTAGCGGGAGGTCGGAGACCCAGTACTTC
>TRBV11-2|TRBJ2-7|many|.
CASSSPRRTTYEQYF
TGTGCCAGCAGCTCCCCCAGGCGGACTACCTACGAGCAGTACTTC
>TRBV7-3|TRBJ2-5|many|TRBD2
CASSAAGVETQYF
TGTGCCAGCAGCGCAGCGGGAGTAGAGACCCAGTACTTC
>TRBV2|TRBJ2-1|many|TRBD2
CASSGGASGSNEQFF
TGTGCCAGCAGTGGGGGGGCTAGCGGGAGTAATGAGCAGTTCTTC
>TRBV4-1|TRBJ1-5|few|TRBD1
CASSQVLDRTTYGNQPQHF
TGCGCCAGCAGCCAAGTACTGGACAGGACCACCTATGGCAATCAGCCCCAGCATTTT
>TRBV20-1|TRBJ2-7|few|.
CSARDPGEIAYEQYF
TGCAGTGCTAGAGACCCCGGAGAAATTGCCTACGAGCAGTACTTC
>TRBV4-1|TRBJ2-3|many|.
CASSQAVSGTDTQYF
TGCGCCAGCAGCCAAGCGGTGTCGGGCACAGATACGCAGTATTTT
>TRBV6-1|TRBJ2-7|many|TRBD1
CASIRDRDNYEQYF
TGTGCCAGCATTCGGGACAGGGATAATTACGAGCAGTACTTC
>TRBV5-1|TRBJ2-5|.|.
CASSWGPNQETQYF
TGCGCCAGCAGTTGGGGCCCTAACCAAGAGACCCAGTACTTC
>TRBV24-1|TRBJ2-1|few|TRBD1
CATSDLRQGLYNEQFF
TGTGCCACCAGTGATTTAAGACAGGGGCTTTACAATGAGCAGTTCTTC
>TRBV5-1|TRBJ2-7|many|.
CASSSADRTLSYEQYF
TGCGCCAGCAGCTCCGCGGACAGAACCCTCTCCTACGAGCAGTACTTC
>TRBV5-1|TRBJ2-2|.|TRBD2
CASSLLAGGSTGELFF
TGCGCCAGCAGCCTCCTAGCGGGAGGGAGCACCGGGGAGCTGTTTTTT
>TRBV5-6|TRBJ2-7|few|.
CASSFVASQAEQYF
TGTGCCAGCAGCTTTGTGGCTAGCCAAGCCGAGCAGTACTTC
>TRBV12-3/TRBV12-4|TRBJ2-5|many|TRBD2
CASSLGTKSGRETQYF
TGTGCCAGCAGCCTCGGGACCAAGTCCGGGAGGGAGACCCAGTACTTC